The 23 T cell receptor beta chains presented below share a single source sample, sequenced in a study of control samples from healthy donors and cancer patients. Data came from immunoSEQ multiplex PCR; TCRdb stores just in-frame clones and leaves some out. The sample shows over 55,000 clones, approximately 90% of them seen only once. The sample taken for sequencing was PBMCs. Receptors originate from a young man with colorectal cancer.

This clone has only one observation. V gene TRBV7-9 combines with J gene TRBJ1-6, with D perhaps TRBD1 (6 bases). Trimming stripped 4 bases from V and 2 bases from J, with 12 bases between. Germline loops: CDR1 SEHNR, CDR2 FQNEAQ (reference sequence). CDR3 length: 16 amino acids. This CDR3 reads CASSYRGPTYNSPLHF. CDR3 bases: TGTGCCAGCAGCTACCGGGGGCCCACCTATAATTCACCCCTCCACTTT.

This chain connects TRBV4-1 to TRBJ2-1, with D maybe TRBD2 (5 bases). Germline lookup yields CDR1 MGHRA and CDR2 YSYEKL. V was pared by 0 bases and J by 11 bases, with 11 bases between. This CDR3 has 13 residues. In DNA form, the CDR3 reads TGCGCCAGCAGCCAAGAGGCGGGTATTAAGCAGTTCTTC. Its translation: CASSQEAGIKQFF.

This sequence joins TRBV10-3 and TRBJ2-2, with TRBD2 matching 8 bases. V shed 4 bases, J shed 2 bases, and the junction held 6 bases outside the gene matches. CDR3 size: 16 residues. In germline, CDR1 is ENHRY, CDR2 SYGVKD. The CDR3 region is CAISASLAGNTGELFF. DNA for the CDR3: TGTGCCATCAGTGCCTCTCTAGCGGGTAACACCGGGGAGCTGTTTTTT.

This clone was observed once. The chain uses TRBV6-5 and TRBJ2-2; a weak D match, TRBD2 (6 bases). This CDR3 region has 14 residues. Germline CDR1 is MNHEY and CDR2 is SVGAGI. Trimming shortened V by 4 bases and J by 5 bases, and 11 bases separated the two germline ends. The CDR3 loop reads CASSFHRGTGELFF. The CDR3 coding sequence is TGTGCCAGCAGTTTCCATCGGGGGACCGGGGAGCTGTTTTTT.

The chain carries TRBV9 and TRBJ2-3; TRBD2 matches at 13 bases. Trimming cost V 3 bases and J 0 bases; bases outside gene matches: 7. In germline, CDR1 is SGDLS, CDR2 YYNGEE. The length of the CDR3 is 18 residues. CDR3 sequence: CASSGGTSGAASTDTQYF. CDR3 nucleotide sequence: TGTGCCAGCAGCGGAGGGACTAGCGGGGCCGCTAGCACAGATACGCAGTATTTT.

The gene calls are TRBV5-6 and TRBJ2-7, with unresolved D. In germline, CDR1 is SGHDT, CDR2 YYEEEE. V was cut by 3 bases and J by 6 bases, with 10 bases left in between. This CDR3 contains 12 residues. The DNA of the CDR3 is TGTGCCAGCAGCTACCAAATCAGCGAGCAGTACTTC. Its translation is CASSYQISEQYF.

CDR3 amino acids: CASSQGWTAGGSPLHF. Written as DNA, the CDR3 is TGTGCCAGCAGCCAAGGATGGACGGCCGGAGGATCACCCCTCCACTTT. V gene TRBV14 combines with J gene TRBJ1-6, with D unclear. V lost 1 base and J lost 10, with 17 bases in between. This CDR3 has 16 amino acids. Per germline, CDR1 SGHDN and CDR2 FVKESK.

Notes on this clone: Distinct nucleotide sequences in the sample also encode this CDR3. The V gene is TRBV7-2, the J gene TRBJ2-7; 11 bases agree with TRBD2. V was clipped by 1 base and J by 0 bases; unmatched bases: 2. In germline, CDR1 is SGHTA, CDR2 FQGNSA. The CDR3 totals 16 residues. DNA for the CDR3: TGTGCCAGCAGCTTAGAGGGGACTAGCGGCTCCTACGAGCAGTACTTC. Amino acids: CASSLEGTSGSYEQYF.

The chain uses TRBV6-5 and TRBJ2-3; D uncertain. The V end was cut by 0 bases, the J end by 5 bases, with 12 bases between. CDR3 length: 15 residues. Germline V gene data show CDR1 as MNHEY and CDR2 as SVGAGI. The CDR3 DNA follows: TGTGCCAGCAGTTACTCGACGAGAATGATAGATACGCAGTATTTT. It encodes CASSYSTRMIDTQYF.

CDR3 residues: CASSFDRYGYTF. The CDR3, as DNA: TGTGCCAGCAGCTTCGACAGGTACGGCTACACCTTC. This sequence joins TRBV5-6 and TRBJ1-2, with TRBD1 as a possible D gene (6 bases). From germline, CDR1 is SGHDT and CDR2 YYEEEE. The CDR3 contains 12 residues. The V gene lost 2 bases and the J gene lost 8 bases, with 10 bases spanning the gap.

This chain joins TRBV4-2 and TRBJ2-7; 9 bases match TRBD2. After removal of 1 base from V and 2 bases from J, the junction contained 9 bases not matched to a gene. The germline V gene has CDR1 LGHNA and CDR2 YNFKEQ. The CDR3 loop spans 17 amino acids. The CDR3 nucleotides read TGTGCCAGCAGCCAAGCGCAGCGGGGGGCCCTAACCTACGAGCAGTACTTC. Translated: CASSQAQRGALTYEQYF.

The J gene is TRBJ2-7, the V gene TRBV6-2 or TRBV6-3; D is unresolved. V was trimmed by 3 bases and J by 2 bases, leaving 8 bases between them. The germline V gene has CDR1 MNHEY and CDR2 SVGEGT. CDR3 length equals 13 residues. The CDR3 spells CASSYQATYEQYF. CDR3 coding DNA: TGTGCCAGCAGTTATCAGGCTACCTACGAGCAGTACTTC.

The rearrangement links TRBV3-1 (or the pseudogene TRBV3-2) to TRBJ1-2; D gene unclear. CDR3 length: 13 amino acids. V shed 4 bases and J shed 8 bases, with 14 bases lying between them. Germline values: CDR1 LGHDT, CDR2 YNNKEL (reference sequence). CDR3 nucleotides: TGTGCCAGCAGCCCGCAAGGAGGGTACGGCTACACCTTC. Its protein is CASSPQGGYGYTF.

This clone was detected once. The rearrangement uses TRBV2 and TRBJ2-1; D unresolved. This CDR3 has 14 residues. V was clipped by 6 bases and J by 5 bases, with 14 bases between them. Germline V gene lookup returns CDR1 SNHLY and CDR2 FYNNEI. CDR3 sequence: CASSGFRADNEQFF. In nucleotides, the CDR3 is TGTGCCAGCAGCGGGTTCCGGGCTGACAATGAGCAGTTCTTC.

In this sample, this clone turned up a few times. The chain combines TRBV10-3 with TRBJ2-3; TRBD1 matches at 7 bases. J lost 3 bases, V lost 10 bases, and 10 bases had no gene match. The CDR3 totals 14 residues. CDR1 and CDR2 from the germline V gene are ENHRY and SYGVKD. The CDR3: CATETDRETDTQYF. As DNA, the CDR3 is TGTGCCACCGAAACTGACAGGGAGACAGATACGCAGTATTTT.

The chain combines TRBV6-5 with TRBJ1-6; perhaps TRBD1 as D (5 bases). V was trimmed by 6 bases and J by 9 bases, leaving 18 bases between them. Germline CDR1 reads MNHEY; CDR2 reads SVGAGI. CDR3 length equals 15 residues. CDR3 coding DNA: TGTGCCAGCAGGGTACCGGGACCTAGAGCTTCACCCCTCCACTTT. Protein product: CASRVPGPRASPLHF.

V usage is TRBV5-1 and J usage is TRBJ2-2; tentatively, D is TRBD1 (6 bases). The CDR3 runs to 13 residues. In germline, CDR1 is SGHRS, CDR2 YFSETQ. The V end lost 1 base, the J end lost 6 bases, and 7 bases lay between the germline ends. The CDR3 coding sequence is TGCGCCAGCAGCTTGAGGGGGTCCGGGGAGCTGTTTTTT. Protein: CASSLRGSGELFF.

This clone was observed once. This chain connects TRBV4-1 to TRBJ1-5; 7 nucleotides line up with TRBD1. With V trimmed by 2 bases and J by 4 bases, 5 bases remained unmatched. CDR3 length: 15 amino acids. Germline loops: CDR1 MGHRA, CDR2 YSYEKL. CDR3 coding DNA: TGCGCCAGCAGCCAATATACAGGGGCGAATCAGCCCCAGCATTTT. Its translation is CASSQYTGANQPQHF.

The J gene is TRBJ1-2, the V gene TRBV27; 9 bases align to TRBD1. Germline V lookup: CDR1 MNHEY, CDR2 SMNVEV (reference sequence). CDR3 length: 14 residues. J lost 4 bases, V lost 8 bases, and 8 bases had no gene match. The CDR3 sequence: CASGSTGGVYGYTF. CDR3 DNA: TGTGCCAGCGGATCAACAGGGGGCGTCTATGGCTACACCTTC.

The chain is built from TRBV20-1 and TRBJ1-4; the D gene is possibly TRBD1 (5 bases). Germline V CDR1 and CDR2: DFQATT, SNEGSKA (reference sequence). This CDR3 contains 14 residues. V lost 3 bases and J 4 bases, leaving 12 bases between the germline ends. The DNA of the CDR3 is TGCAGTGCTAGTTCCGGGACCTTTAATGAAAAACTGTTTTTT. This gives the protein CSASSGTFNEKLFF.

The CDR3 sequence is CASSFSGQRVTGELFF. The DNA of the CDR3 is TGTGCCAGTAGTTTCTCGGGACAGAGGGTCACCGGGGAGCTGTTTTTT. This rearrangement joins TRBV19 to TRBJ2-2, with TRBD1 matching 7 bases. CDR3 length: 16 amino acids. Germline V lookup: CDR1 LNHDA, CDR2 SQIVND (reference sequence). V shed 5 bases, J shed 4 bases, and the junction held 10 bases outside the gene matches.

The V gene is TRBV5-1, the J gene TRBJ1-1; a weak D match, TRBD1 (6 bases). The CDR3 length is 16 residues. Trimming stripped 0 bases from V and 0 bases from J, with 12 bases between. Germline V gene sequence: CDR1 SGHRS, CDR2 YFSETQ. In DNA, the CDR3 is TGCGCCAGCAGCTTGGGAGCAGGACAGCTGAACACTGAAGCTTTCTTT. It encodes CASSLGAGQLNTEAFF. The variable domain in full, with the rest retrieved from reference TRBV5-1 and TRBJ1-1, is KAGVTQTPRYLIKTRGQQVTLSCSPISGHRSVSWYQQTPGQGLQFLFEYFSETQRNKGNFPGRFSGRQFSNSRSEMNVSTLELGDSALYLCASSLGAGQLNTEAFFGQGTRLTVV.

This chain connects TRBV12-3 or TRBV12-4 to TRBJ1-6; D ambiguous. V was cut by 6 bases and J by 7 bases, with 10 bases left in between. The CDR3 has 13 amino acids. The CDR3 DNA follows: TGTGCCAGCAGCCACTACCCAAATTCACCCCTCCACTTT. Protein: CASSHYPNSPLHF.